A single T cell receptor beta chain is shown here with its context. Its antigen remains unidentified. Assay: immunoSEQ multiplex PCR; the TCRdb copy retains only in-frame clones and omits some. The table lists over 100,000 clones, 70% to 90% of them singletons. These data belong to a study of cytotoxic CD8 clonotypes in ibrutinib-treated CLL. General observations from the study: Clonality climbed at ibrutinib response, then dropped toward baseline at progression.

Per the germline V gene, CDR1 is MDHEN and CDR2 is SYDVKM. Trimming removed 2 bases from V and 15 bases from J; junction bases left unmatched: 2. This CDR3 has 12 residues. The J gene is TRBJ1-6, the V gene TRBV28, with 9 bases aligning to TRBD1. The TCR originated in a human donor with chronic lymphocytic leukemia. Sequencing used PBMCs, obtained after 24 months of ibrutinib treatment. The CDR3 region is CASSLRDRDLHF. The CDR3 nucleotides are TGTGCCAGCAGTTTAAGGGACAGGGACCTCCACTTT. Together with reference TRBV28 and TRBJ1-6, the CDR3 gives the full variable domain: DVKVTQSSRYLVKRTGEKVFLECVQDMDHENMFWYRQDPGLGLRLIYFSYDVKMKEKGDIPEGYSVSREKKERFSLILESASTNQTSMYLCASSLRDRDLHFGNGTRLTVT.